This is a list of T cell receptor beta chains from one sample in a study of regulatory and conventional T cells in RAG deficiency. Using immunoSEQ multiplex PCR, the repertoire was profiled, and TCRdb retains in-frame clones only, with some absent. Among a few hundred clones listed, roughly 78% were seen once. The sample consisted of CD8+ T cells sorted from blood. The origin of the receptors is a human donor with RAG deficiency presenting as combined immunodeficiency. Both conserved end residues are trimmed from each CDR3.

length: 11
J: TRBJ2-1
V: TRBV5-8
CDR3: ASSLDSYNEQF

length: 12
J: TRBJ2-3
V: TRBV28
CDR3: ASSPTTTQDTQY

length: 10
J: TRBJ2-3
V: TRBV11-3
CDR3: ASSLMTDTQY

length: 8
J: TRBJ2-7
V: TRBV28
CDR3: ASRAYEQY

length: 9
J: TRBJ2-7
V: TRBV16
CDR3: ASSPTYEQY

length: 9
J: TRBJ1-5
V: TRBV28
CDR3: ASSLGQPQH

length: 12
J: TRBJ2-5
V: TRBV9
CDR3: ASSVAGSQETQY

length: 11
J: TRBJ2-3
V: TRBV28
CDR3: ASSWVGADTQY

length: 12
J: TRBJ1-1
V: TRBV28
CDR3: ASSPSKLNTEAF

length: 8
J: TRBJ2-7
V: TRBV28
CDR3: ATRRGEQY

length: 11
J: TRBJ2-7
V: TRBV10-3
CDR3: AISGSSSYEQY

length: 9
J: TRBJ1-1
V: TRBV7-9
CDR3: ASSFHTEAF

length: 13
J: TRBJ1-5
V: TRBV27
CDR3: ASSLVSMSNQPQH

length: 11
J: TRBJ2-1
V: TRBV28
CDR3: ASSLDLSNEQF

length: 10
J: TRBJ2-3
V: TRBV6-6
CDR3: ASSYSMDTQY

length: 10
J: TRBJ1-5
V: TRBV10-1
CDR3: ASSEGNQPQH

length: 11
J: TRBJ2-3
V: TRBV25-1
CDR3: ASSEWSTDTQY

length: 11
J: TRBJ1-1
V: TRBV6-5
CDR3: ASSYLMNTEAF

length: 11
J: TRBJ1-5
V: TRBV28
CDR3: ASIIGGNQPQH

length: 10
J: TRBJ2-7
V: TRBV28
CDR3: ASSLPGYEQY

length: 15
J: TRBJ1-1
V: TRBV21-1
CDR3: ASRRIVATTIHTEAF

length: 10
J: TRBJ2-1
V: TRBV27
CDR3: ASSLPYNEQF

length: 11
J: TRBJ1-1
V: TRBV6-5
CDR3: ASSYSLGTEAF

length: 9
J: TRBJ2-7
V: TRBV29-1
CDR3: SVEGSYEQY

length: 10
J: TRBJ1-1
V: TRBV11-3
CDR3: ASSSEGTEAF

length: 13
J: TRBJ1-2
V: TRBV28
CDR3: ASILIGARNYGYT

length: 11
J: TRBJ2-7
V: TRBV9
CDR3: ASSPSGGPEQY

length: 11
J: TRBJ1-2
V: TRBV27
CDR3: ASRILNNYGYT

length: 9
J: TRBJ1-2
V: TRBV28
CDR3: ASNLEHGYT

length: 10
J: TRBJ1-5
V: TRBV27
CDR3: ASSFLNQPQH

length: 9
J: TRBJ2-3
V: TRBV5-4
CDR3: ASSLADTQY

length: 10
J: TRBJ2-3
V: TRBV25-1
CDR3: ASSENTDTQY

length: 11
J: TRBJ2-1
V: TRBV28
CDR3: ASSFSGGDEQF

length: 10
J: TRBJ2-7
V: TRBV28
CDR3: ASSLSSYEQY